The 19 T cell receptor beta chains given below trace back to one sample, sequenced in a study of T cells after yellow fever vaccination. TCRdb re-derived calls from the 5' RACE reads in MiXCR, one entry per CDR3 protein. The repertoire includes under 100,000 distinct CDR3 sequences, roughly 5.2% of them detected once, and under 50% sits in the top ten. The specimen was CD8+ T cells sorted from PBMCs, collected 10 days after the yellow fever booster vaccination. These TCRs come from a man aged 18 to 30 who received the YFV17D yellow fever vaccine.

This chain links TRBV4-3 with TRBJ1-6; 8 positions match TRBD1. After removal of 2 bases from V and 8 bases from J, the junction contained 8 bases not matched to a gene. The CDR3 contains 16 residues. Germline V gene data show CDR1 as LGHNA and CDR2 as YSLEER. The CDR3 sequence: CASSQIQGAPDSPLHF. The CDR3 nucleotides are TGCGCCAGCAGCCAAATCCAGGGGGCGCCTGATTCACCCCTCCACTTT.

The chain uses TRBV2 and TRBJ2-3; no clear D. Per germline, CDR1 SNHLY and CDR2 FYNNEI. CDR3 length: 15 amino acids. V was shortened by 7 bases and J by 6 bases, with 20 bases between the two germline ends. The DNA for the CDR3 is TGTGCCAGCATTGTAGGCCGACCTGCCCCGGATACGCAGTATTTT. As protein: CASIVGRPAPDTQYF.

The chain joins TRBV5-1 to TRBJ2-7, with D perhaps TRBD1 (7 bases). Looked up from germline, CDR1 is SGHRS and CDR2 is YFSETQ. The V gene lost 2 bases and the J gene lost 4 bases, with 16 bases spanning the gap. The CDR3 spans 15 residues. The CDR3 spells CASSFWVRGVYEQYF. In DNA, the CDR3 is TGCGCCAGCAGCTTCTGGGTCAGGGGGGTATACGAGCAGTACTTC.

This clonotype was counted a few times. This rearrangement joins TRBV15 to TRBJ1-5; D uncertain. V was clipped by 0 bases and J by 6 bases, with 12 bases between them. The CDR3 covers 15 residues. Germline V CDR1 and CDR2: LNHNV, YYDKDF (reference sequence). The CDR3 sequence: CATSRDRVWIQPQHF. CDR3 DNA: TGTGCCACCAGCAGAGATCGGGTATGGATTCAGCCCCAGCATTTT.

This clonotype was observed at least ten times. The genes are TRBV5-4 and TRBJ2-2; 9 nucleotides line up with TRBD2. CDR3 length: 15 amino acids. With 4 bases clipped from V and 5 bases from J, the junction kept 6 bases outside the gene matches. CDR1 is SGHNT and CDR2 is YYREEE in the germline V gene (reference sequence). The CDR3 is CASSPAGGGTGELFF. CDR3 DNA sequence: TGTGCCAGCAGCCCAGCGGGGGGCGGGACCGGGGAGCTGTTTTTT.

This clonotype came up many times. The chain employs TRBV6-4 and TRBJ2-3; 11 bases map to TRBD2. Germline V gives CDR1 MRHNA, CDR2 SNTAGT. The CDR3 is made up of 16 amino acids. V lost 0 bases to trimming and J lost 2 bases; unmatched junction nucleotides: 1. CDR3 DNA sequence: TGTGCCAGCAGTGACTCTAGCGGGGGGGCCACAGATACGCAGTATTTT. This gives the protein CASSDSSGGATDTQYF.

This clonotype turned up a few times. The chain carries TRBV28 and TRBJ1-4, with a tentative D call TRBD1 (6 bases). The CDR3 spans 14 residues. Trimming removed 1 base from V and 7 bases from J, with 10 bases in between. The V gene's germline CDR1 is MDHEN and CDR2 SYDVKM. The CDR3 DNA is TGTGCCAGCAGTTTATACCGAGGGGGTGAAAAACTGTTTTTT. Translation: CASSLYRGGEKLFF.

This clonotype was found a few times. The J gene is TRBJ2-1, the V gene TRBV7-9; 12 bases are a match to TRBD2. V was pared by 4 bases and J by 10 bases, with 14 bases of the junction left unmatched. The CDR3 runs to 17 residues. Germline loops: CDR1 SEHNR, CDR2 FQNEAQ (reference sequence). As DNA, the CDR3 is TGTGCCAGCAGCTGGACTAGCGGGGATCACCCGTTGGGGGAGCAGTTCTTC. Its translation is CASSWTSGDHPLGEQFF.

This clonotype showed up just a few times. The chain is built from TRBV4-1 and TRBJ1-1; weak D call: TRBD1 (5 bases). The CDR3 length is 13 residues. V was shortened by 4 bases and J by 3 bases, with 9 bases between the two germline ends. Germline CDR1 reads MGHRA; CDR2 reads YSYEKL. The CDR3 sequence is CASSPRADTEAFF. CDR3 nucleotide sequence: TGCGCCAGCAGCCCCAGGGCGGACACTGAAGCTTTCTTT.

As for this clonotype: Just one base apart from a much larger clone, this may be a read error. The V call is TRBV20-1, the J call TRBJ2-2; 9 bases are shared with TRBD2. The V segment lost 4 bases and the J segment 6 bases; nucleotides outside the gene matches: 9. CDR3 length: 15 amino acids. Germline CDR1 DFQATT, CDR2 SNEGSKA (reference sequence). CDR3 DNA sequence: TGCAGTGCTACACTACTAGCGGGCTCCTCCGGGGAGCTGTTTTTT. As protein: CSATLLAGSSGELFF.

In its sample, this clonotype was seen a few times. The chain is built from TRBV6-5 and TRBJ1-5; TRBD1 agrees at 7 bases. Germline lookup yields CDR1 MNHEY and CDR2 SVGAGI. This CDR3 has 13 amino acids. With V trimmed by 4 bases and J by 4 bases, 1 base remained unmatched. For the CDR3, the DNA is TGTGCCAGCAGTTCACAGGGGAATCAGCCCCAGCATTTT. Its translation is CASSSQGNQPQHF.

This clonotype appeared a few times. The rearrangement uses TRBV7-2 and TRBJ1-2, with a tentative D call TRBD1 (6 bases). V lost 0 bases and J 4 bases, leaving 15 bases between the germline ends. CDR1 and CDR2 from the germline V gene are SGHTA and FQGNSA. The CDR3 has 16 amino acids. As DNA, the CDR3 is TGTGCCAGCAGCTTAGCGAAGGGGGTGCGGAGCTATGGCTACACCTTC. Protein product: CASSLAKGVRSYGYTF.

This clonotype was recorded many times. The CDR3 loop is CASSLRVTSGGAKNIQYF. The CDR3, as DNA: TGCGCCAGCAGCCTCCGGGTTACTAGCGGGGGAGCCAAAAACATTCAGTACTTC. This chain connects TRBV4-3 to TRBJ2-4, with 11 bases matching TRBD2. There are 18 residues in the CDR3. In germline, CDR1 is LGHNA, CDR2 YSLEER. J was trimmed by 0 bases and V by 4 bases; bases with no gene match: 8.

V gene TRBV7-8 combines with J gene TRBJ2-3, with 9 bases fitting TRBD2. The CDR3 has 16 amino acids. Germline CDR1 reads SGHVS; CDR2 reads FQNEAQ. With 4 bases clipped from V and 3 bases from J, the junction kept 8 bases outside the gene matches. The CDR3 reads CASSSNGAGGTDTQYF. CDR3 in DNA: TGTGCCAGCAGCTCGAACGGGGCGGGGGGGACAGATACGCAGTATTTT.

There are a few counts of this clonotype. The rearrangement joins TRBV24-1 to TRBJ2-3; either TRBD1 or TRBD2 may fit D (6 bases each). Trimming shortened V by 4 bases and J by 2 bases, and 12 bases separated the two germline ends. From germline, CDR1 is KGHDR and CDR2 SFDVKD. The CDR3 extends over 15 amino acids. CDR3 region: CATSDGGLSTDTQYF. CDR3 sequence (DNA): TGTGCCACCAGTGACGGGGGCCTCTCCACAGATACGCAGTATTTT.

This clonotype has a handful of counts. V gene TRBV12-3 or TRBV12-4 combines with J gene TRBJ1-5; TRBD1 might be the D (5 bases). Trimming took off 1 base at V and 2 bases at J, with 9 bases between the two ends. The CDR3 consists of 15 residues. CDR3 DNA sequence: TGTGCCAGCAGTTTAGGGGGGTCGCGCAATCAGCCCCAGCATTTT. Translating gives CASSLGGSRNQPQHF.

The V call is TRBV11-2, the J call TRBJ2-1; 9 bases are shared with TRBD2. The CDR3 length is 18 residues. With V trimmed by 4 bases and J by 4 bases, 14 bases remained unmatched. Germline loops: CDR1 SGHAT, CDR2 FQNNGV. Here the CDR3 reads CASSSRGIAGDRYNEQFF. The CDR3 DNA sequence: TGTGCCAGCAGCTCAAGGGGGATAGCGGGAGATCGATACAATGAGCAGTTCTTC.

This clonotype was seen only a few times. The V and J genes are TRBV4-3 and TRBJ2-1, with D perhaps TRBD1 (5 bases). Germline CDR1 is LGHNA and CDR2 is YSLEER. The CDR3 loop spans 16 amino acids. Deletions cut 0 bases from V and 5 bases from J, with 14 bases between. In DNA, the CDR3 is TGCGCCAGCAGCCAAGATAGCAGAGTAGGGGACAATGAGCAGTTCTTC. It encodes CASSQDSRVGDNEQFF.

V is TRBV5-1 and J is TRBJ1-2; 8 bases align to TRBD1. After removal of 0 bases from V and 6 bases from J, the junction contained 10 bases not matched to a gene. From germline, CDR1 is SGHRS and CDR2 YFSETQ. CDR3 length equals 16 residues. The CDR3 bases are TGCGCCAGCAGCTTGGCCGAGGACAGGGCACTAAATGGCTACACCTTC. Its translation is CASSLAEDRALNGYTF.